The next 2 T cell receptor beta chains were all read from a single sample in a study of STAT5B mutations in CD4+ large granular lymphocyte leukemia. Sequencing was performed with immunoSEQ multiplex PCR; in TCRdb, only in-frame clones are kept and a portion is missing. The data hold roughly 41,000 clones, with more than 70% observed a single time. Sequenced material: CD4+ T cells from blood buffy coats. The receptors derive from a human donor in good health.

The chain carries TRBV19 and TRBJ1-4; a weak D match, TRBD1 (5 bases). Germline CDR1 reads LNHDA; CDR2 reads SQIVND (reference sequence). Trimming stripped 9 bases from V and 0 bases from J, with 11 bases between. This CDR3 comprises 14 residues. The CDR3 DNA reads TGTGCCAGCAGACAGTCTGCAACTAATGAAAAACTGTTTTTT. This sequence encodes CASRQSATNEKLFF.

In its sample, this clone was seen a few times. The chain couples TRBV5-6 to TRBJ1-2; D is perhaps TRBD1 (5 bases). The CDR3 is 13 amino acids. From germline, CDR1 is SGHDT and CDR2 YYEEEE. The V gene lost 2 bases and the J gene lost 4 bases, with 9 bases spanning the gap. The CDR3: CASSLPGGYGYTF. In DNA, the CDR3 is TGTGCCAGCAGCTTACCCGGGGGCTATGGCTACACCTTC. Full variable domain (missing parts from reference TRBV5-6 and TRBJ1-2): DAGVTQSPTHLIKTRGQQVTLRCSPKSGHDTVSWYQQALGQGPQFIFQYYEEEERQRGNFPDRFSGHQFPNYSSELNVNALLLGDSALYLCASSLPGGYGYTFGSGTRLTVV.